These 2 T cell receptor beta chains were sequenced from one sample in a study of blood T cell repertoires in COVID-19. The protocol was immunoSEQ multiplex PCR, while the TCRdb copy is restricted to in-frame clones and leaves out a portion. The top ten clones hold around 1.9% of a sample with hundreds of thousands of clones, 80% to 90% of them seen once. The source material was PBMCs or T cells enriched from blood (not recorded which). The receptors stem from a man aged 40-49 years in a cohort exposed to, infected with or recovered from COVID-19 (not recorded which).

The chain uses TRBV27 and TRBJ2-3; D is unclear. The CDR3 runs to 13 residues. CDR1 and CDR2 (germline): MNHEY, SMNVEV (reference sequence). V lost 2 bases to trimming and J lost 4 bases, with 7 bases between them. As DNA, the CDR3 is TGTGCCAGCAGTTTAGGCTCCCCAGATACGCAGTATTTT. Translated: CASSLGSPDTQYF.

A single count supports this clone. The chain links TRBV29-1 to TRBJ1-1; 7 nucleotides line up with TRBD1. The CDR3 has 12 amino acids. Germline loops: CDR1 SQVTM, CDR2 ANQGSEA. J gave up 1 base and V 5 bases, and 1 base lay outside the gene matches. For the CDR3, the DNA is TGCAGCGTTCACAGGGGGAACACTGAAGCTTTCTTT. Its translation: CSVHRGNTEAFF.